This T cell receptor (beta chain) was identified in a study of blood T cell repertoires in COVID-19. The age range of participants was 18 to 89 years, with residence in about two dozen US areas. Cohort allocation depended upon clinical history that participants reported. The data were produced by immunoSEQ multiplex PCR, yet TCRdb's version contains in-frame clones alone and is incomplete. This sample yields around 250,000 clones, of which roughly four fifths are seen a single time; over 4% belongs to the top ten. Germline V CDR1 and CDR2: SGHNT, YYREEE (reference sequence). J lost 4 bases, V lost 5 bases, and 3 bases had no gene match. The CDR3 consists of 15 residues.

J is TRBJ2-2 and V is TRBV5-4, with 12 nucleotides matching TRBD1. Sample: PBMCs or T cells enriched from blood (not recorded which). This clonotype was obtained from a man aged 25-45 years with acute COVID-19. This CDR3 is CASSSGQGATGELFF. CDR3 sequence (DNA): TGTGCCAGCAGTTCGGGACAGGGGGCCACCGGGGAGCTGTTTTTT.